This is a list of T cell receptor beta chains from one sample in a study of control samples from healthy donors and cancer patients. TCRdb's table, derived via immunoSEQ multiplex PCR, lists solely in-frame clones and lacks some. The table records 170,000 or so clones, over 85% of them present only once. The sequencing input was blood. These receptors were collected from a man aged 25 to 45 in good health. The CDR3 runs from the conserved cysteine through the conserved F or W. A D gene is named only where the DNA matches it firmly.

>TRBJ1-4|TRBV5-6|NA
TGTGCCAGCAGTTATTTTCCGGGACGGTCTAATGAAAAACTGTTTTTT
CASSYFPGRSNEKLFF
>TRBJ2-2|TRBV7-8|TRBD2
TGTGCCAGCAGCTTAGCGCAGCGGGAGGGGCAGTACGGGGAGCTGTTTTTT
CASSLAQREGQYGELFF
>TRBJ2-7|TRBV7-3|TRBD2
TGTGCCAGCAGCTTAACGGGGGTAGCGGGACCCTACGAGCAGTACTTC
CASSLTGVAGPYEQYF
>TRBJ2-6|TRBV6-2/TRBV6-3|NA
TGTGCCAGCAGTGAGACACCCATTATATCCTCTGGGGCCAACGTCCTGACTTTC
CASSETPIISSGANVLTF
>TRBJ1-1|TRBV19|NA
TGTGCCAGTAAATCGTTGAACACTGAAGCTTTCTTT
CASKSLNTEAFF
>TRBJ2-1|TRBV11-3|TRBD1
TGTGCCAGCAGCTTAGAAGGGACAGGGGTCTACAATGAGCAGTTCTTC
CASSLEGTGVYNEQFF
>TRBJ2-3|TRBV2|NA
TGTGCCAGCAAAGTGGACCTCAGCACAGATACGCAGTATTTT
CASKVDLSTDTQYF
>TRBJ1-1|TRBV27|NA
TGTGCCAGCAGTTTACTCGGTGGGACTGAAGCTTTCTTT
CASSLLGGTEAFF
>TRBJ2-7|TRBV7-2|NA
TGTGCCAGCAGCTCACCTCGAGCGGGTTACGAGCAGTACTTC
CASSSPRAGYEQYF
>TRBJ1-1|TRBV6-1|NA
TGTGCCAGCAGTGAATTGGTACGGAACACTGAAGCTTTCTTT
CASSELVRNTEAFF
>TRBJ2-7|TRBV7-2|TRBD2
TGTGCCAGCAGCTCGGGACTAGTGTACGAGCAGTACTTC
CASSSGLVYEQYF
>TRBJ1-1|TRBV6-5|NA
TGTGCCAGCACTCGACACCTACTCCCAACTGAAGCTTTCTTT
CASTRHLLPTEAFF
>TRBJ1-1|TRBV5-1|NA
TGCGCCAGCAGCGGTAGACAGGAACGGGACACTGAAGCTTTCTTT
CASSGRQERDTEAFF
>TRBJ2-7|TRBV6-5|NA
TGTGCCAGCAGTTACTCGAGAGAGCAGGTGGGGCGGGAGCAGTACTTC
CASSYSREQVGREQYF
>TRBJ2-7|TRBV3-1/TRBV3-2|NA
TGTGCCAGCAGCCCGGGTTTCCCTGGGTACGAGCAGTACTTC
CASSPGFPGYEQYF